Included here is one T cell receptor beta chain sequence, with context. Its target is unknown. These data belong to a study of cytomegalovirus exposure and HLA in healthy donors. Regarding the study as a whole: For cytomegalovirus status, the classifier reportedly gave diagnoses with high specificity and sensitivity.

Germline V lookup: CDR1 KGHSH, CDR2 LQKENI. The CDR3 consists of 14 residues. Trimming removed 3 bases at V and 2 bases at J, with 7 bases between. Researchers ran the PCR with 60 Vbeta and 13 Jbeta primers. Assay: immunoSEQ multiplex PCR; the TCRdb copy retains only in-frame clones and omits some. The sample records 160,000 or so clones, approximately 80% being singletons. V is TRBV18 and J is TRBJ2-2; no definite D call. The sequence came from a man aged 30-40 years in good health and CMV-seronegative. The sequenced sample consisted of PBMCs. In DNA, the CDR3 is TGTGCCAGCTCACCTACAGAAAACACCGGGGAGCTGTTTTTT. Protein product: CASSPTENTGELFF.